This T cell receptor beta chain was retrieved from a study of blood T cell repertoires in COVID-19. Overall study: COVID-19 samples collected from the United States, Italy and Spain covered acute and convalescent phases. In each case, the material was cDNA or gDNA derived from T cells, B-cell-depleted T cells, or PBMCs.

V shed 4 bases and J shed 1 base, with 10 bases lying between them. The CDR3 runs to 14 residues. Germline V lookup: CDR1 SGHRS, CDR2 YFSETQ. The authors' processing: Amplification of reference gene primers was used by the study to estimate nucleated cell counts. Profiled with immunoSEQ multiplex PCR; TCRdb holds only in-frame clones, not every one. For V, J and clone size, that table is used; D and trimming come from the DNA. This table has 70,000 or so clones, about 92% appearing once. This clone was seen a single time. The TCR was taken from a human donor in a cohort sampled during active COVID-19. V and J are TRBV5-1 and TRBJ2-3; no clear D gene. Sequencing was performed on peripheral blood. The DNA of the CDR3 is TGCGCCAGCAGCGACACGGCTGGCACAGATACGCAGTATTTT. Protein sequence: CASSDTAGTDTQYF.